This TCR beta chain was recovered during a study of blood T cell repertoires in COVID-19. The authors' processing: Reference gene primers were amplified, and this amplification served to estimate nucleated cell counts. Clones were read by immunoSEQ multiplex PCR, and TCRdb kept only the in-frame ones, dropping some. V, J and clone size are those of that table, while D and trimming were read from the DNA. The sample has 200,000 to 300,000 clones; about 90% are singletons. Germline-derived CDR1 and CDR2 are KGHDR and SFDVKD. The trim removed 9 bases at V and 7 bases at J, leaving 6 bases unmatched. CDR3 length equals 12 residues.

The sequencing sample was made of peripheral blood. This clonotype was sampled from a person aged 18 to 30 with COVID-19, enrolled during active disease. The genes are TRBV24-1 and TRBJ1-2; TRBD1 agrees at 8 bases. The DNA for the CDR3 is TGTGCCACCGGGGACAGGAGAACTGGCTACACCTTC. Protein product: CATGDRRTGYTF.